The clone carrying this TCR beta chain was seen a few times. This specimen comes from a study of regulatory T cells in long-lasting Graves disease. Time point here: persistent/refractory GD, antithyroid drugs over 5 years with positive TRAb. From PBMCs, RNA was extracted and then used to make the TCR library. Relying on iRepertoire HTBI primers and Arm-PCR of CDR3 regions, the team built TCR beta libraries. TCRdb called the multiplex PCR reads again in MiXCR, with one record for every CDR3 protein. The sample contains 450,000 or so distinct CDR3 sequences, less than 25% of which appear only once. The CDR3 runs 12 residues. The V segment lost 6 bases and the J segment 10 bases; nucleotides outside the gene matches: 4. CDR1 and CDR2 (germline): DFQATT, SNEGSKA (reference sequence).

The sequence derives from a female donor with Graves disease. The sequenced sample was peripheral blood mononuclear cells (PBMCs), obtained when the disease was refractory, from a patient treated with antithyroid drugs. This chain uses TRBV20-1 with TRBJ1-6; 9 positions agree with TRBD1. CDR3 DNA: TGCAGTGCGAGGACAGGGGAATCACCCCTCCACTTT. This codes for CSARTGESPLHF.